This is a list of T cell receptor beta chains from one sample in a study of CD8 T cells in ankylosing spondylitis. TCRdb re-called the 5' RACE reads with MiXCR, one entry per CDR3 protein. The repertoire includes about 450,000 distinct CDR3 sequences, roughly 26% of them detected once, and roughly 1% sits in the top ten. The sequencing sample was made of blood, either unsorted or a sorted T cell fraction (not recorded which). These receptors were obtained from a male donor with ankylosing spondylitis. The CDR3 runs from the conserved cysteine through the conserved F or W. Each record gives: J gene, D gene, clone size, V gene, CDR3 DNA, CDR3 protein. The D gene is left open where the match is weak. Not every row has a clone size; where given, it reads once, few, many or a size class.

TRBJ2-1	NA	NA	TRBV7-2	TGTGCCAGCAGCTTGGGACCTCCGTCCTACAATGAGCAGTTCTTC	CASSLGPPSYNEQFF
TRBJ2-1	NA	few	TRBV11-2	TGTGCCAGCAGCCAGGCGGCCTCCTACAATGAGCAGTTCTTC	CASSQAASYNEQFF
TRBJ2-1	TRBD2	once	TRBV5-1	TGCGCCAGCAGCCCCCAGCGGGAGCCCTACAATGAGCAGTTCTTC	CASSPQREPYNEQFF
TRBJ2-3	NA	few	TRBV9	TGTGCCAGCAGCGTAGCTACTGGCGGAAGGAGGGAAGATACGCAGTATTTT	CASSVATGGRREDTQYF
TRBJ2-3	NA	few	TRBV24-1	TGTGCCACCAGTTTCCGGGACGGTAACACAGATACGCAGTATTTT	CATSFRDGNTDTQYF
TRBJ2-4	NA	NA	TRBV7-9	TGTGCCAGCAGCTTAGTAGCGGGGACAGGGAAAAACATTCAGTACTTC	CASSLVAGTGKNIQYF
TRBJ2-3	TRBD1	NA	TRBV7-6	TGTGCCAGCAGCTCACGGACAGGGGTGACAGATACGCAGTATTTT	CASSSRTGVTDTQYF
TRBJ2-3	NA	NA	TRBV4-1	TGCGCCAGCAGCCAAGGACAGGACAACACAGATACGCAGTATTTT	CASSQGQDNTDTQYF
TRBJ2-2	NA	few	TRBV15	TGTGCCACCAGCAAAACGACGAACACCGGGGAGCTGTTTTTT	CATSKTTNTGELFF
TRBJ1-2	NA	NA	TRBV12-3/TRBV12-4	TGTGCCAGCAGTCGGACCACATATGGCTACACCTTC	CASSRTTYGYTF
TRBJ2-5	TRBD1	NA	TRBV24-1	TGTGCCACCAGTGATTTCCGGACAGGATCAGAGACCCAGTACTTC	CATSDFRTGSETQYF
TRBJ1-3	NA	NA	TRBV5-1	TGCGCCAGCAGCTTGGACAGGATGTCTGGAAACACCATATATTTT	CASSLDRMSGNTIYF
TRBJ2-7	NA	NA	TRBV5-1	TGCGCCAGCAGCTTCGAAGTGGGCGAGCAGTACTTC	CASSFEVGEQYF
TRBJ2-1	TRBD1	NA	TRBV25-1	TGTGCCAGCAGTCCCCGGACAGGGGATCTTTTGCAGTTCTTC	CASSPRTGDLLQFF
TRBJ2-3	TRBD2	NA	TRBV11-3	TGTGCCAGCAGCTTTCTACTAGCGGGTTTCACAGATACGCAGTATTTT	CASSFLLAGFTDTQYF
TRBJ2-1	TRBD2	NA	TRBV12-5	TGTGCTAGTGGTTTAGGACTAGCGGGATCTAATGAGCAGTTCTTC	CASGLGLAGSNEQFF
TRBJ2-1	TRBD2	NA	TRBV6-1	TGTGCCAGCAGTGCTAGCGGGAGGTACAATGAGCAGTTCTTC	CASSASGRYNEQFF
TRBJ1-1	TRBD1	NA	TRBV29-1	TGCAGCGTTGAGGCAGGGGGATGGACTGAAGCTTTCTTT	CSVEAGGWTEAFF
TRBJ2-1	TRBD2	NA	TRBV7-9	TGTGCCAGCAGCTCCTGGACTAGAGTCAATGAGCAGTTCTTC	CASSSWTRVNEQFF
TRBJ2-1	TRBD1	NA	TRBV7-2	TGTGCCAGCAGCCAGGACAGGGGGCTGTTCTTC	CASSQDRGLFF
TRBJ2-7	NA	many	TRBV7-2	TGTGCCAGCAGCAGCTTTAGGGGCCAGTACGAGCAGTACTTC	CASSSFRGQYEQYF
TRBJ1-5	NA	many	TRBV28	TGTGCCAGCAGTTTTACGGGGAATGCTCGGCAGCCCCAGCATTTT	CASSFTGNARQPQHF
TRBJ2-1	NA	few	TRBV18	TGTGCCAGCTCACCACTGGGTGGGTATGAGCAGTTCTTC	CASSPLGGYEQFF
TRBJ1-1	NA	few	TRBV20-1	TGCAGTGCTAGGGAGAGATGGACTGAAGCTTTCTTT	CSARERWTEAFF
TRBJ1-1	NA	few	TRBV29-1	TGCAGCGTGTCCACAGGGCGGGCTGAAGCTTTCTTT	CSVSTGRAEAFF
TRBJ2-4	NA	NA	TRBV28	TGTGCCAGCACCTTATCTCGACAGGCTAACATTCAGTACTTC	CASTLSRQANIQYF
TRBJ2-7	NA	few	TRBV20-1	TGCAGTGCTAGACCCCACAGACCCTACGAGCAGTACTTC	CSARPHRPYEQYF
TRBJ2-7	NA	NA	TRBV25-1	TGTGCCAGCAGTGAACACGGAGGCTACGAGCAGTACTTC	CASSEHGGYEQYF
TRBJ2-1	NA	NA	TRBV12-5	TGTGCTAGTGGGACAGGGGAGGGGTCTGAGCAGTTCTTC	CASGTGEGSEQFF
TRBJ2-5	NA	few	TRBV12-3/TRBV12-4	TGTGCCAGCAATTTCCAGTCCCAAGAGACCCAGTACTTC	CASNFQSQETQYF
TRBJ1-5	NA	once	TRBV30	TGTGCCTGGAGTCAGGGGATTCGCGGGCCCCAGCATTTT	CAWSQGIRGPQHF
TRBJ2-7	NA	few	TRBV28	TGTGCCAGCTACAGGGAGGGCGGAGTCTACGAGCAGTACTTC	CASYREGGVYEQYF
TRBJ2-1	NA	many	TRBV24-1	TGTGCCACCAGTGATTGGGGTGGCCAAAGGGACAATGAGCAGTTCTTC	CATSDWGGQRDNEQFF
TRBJ1-1	NA	few	TRBV5-1	TGCGCCAGCAGCTTGGATTTTGGGAACACTGAAGCTTTCTTT	CASSLDFGNTEAFF
TRBJ2-7	NA	NA	TRBV24-1	TGTGCCACCTCGGACCCCTACGAGCAGTACTTC	CATSDPYEQYF